The 21 T cell receptor beta chains in this list originate from one sample, sequenced in a study of blood T cell repertoires in COVID-19 (TCRdb year 2020). Library prep was done by the immunoSEQ multiplex PCR assay. TCRdb limited this immuneACCESS table to in-frame rearrangements with V and J called. A share of clones is missing; checked studies link under half to unresolved V genes, and the rest is unexplained. The sample records tens of thousands of clones, 86% of which are singletons. The top ten constitute around 4% of the sample. Sample: peripheral blood. The receptors were gathered from a man in his fifties or sixties with acute or convalescent COVID-19.

The chain is built from TRBV21-1 and TRBJ2-7; TRBD1, the table's D call, lacks a check against the DNA. TRBV21-1 is a recognized pseudogene. The CDR3 contains 16 residues. In DNA, the CDR3 is TGTGCCAGCAGCAAAGAGGCGGACAGGGACTCCTACGAGCAGTACTTC. Protein: CASSKEADRDSYEQYF.

This clone was seen only a few times. The rearrangement links TRBV5-1 to TRBJ1-6, with TRBD1 as a possible D gene (6 bases). V was pared by 3 bases and J by 7 bases, with 14 bases between. The CDR3 is 15 amino acids. Germline-derived CDR1 and CDR2 are SGHRS and YFSETQ. This CDR3 reads CASSWARGYNSPLHF. The CDR3, as DNA: TGCGCCAGCAGCTGGGCCAGGGGATACAATTCACCCCTCCACTTT.

The gene calls are TRBV7-9 and TRBJ1-4; D not certain. V was pared by 5 bases and J by 8 bases, with 15 bases between. Germline V gives CDR1 SEHNR, CDR2 FQNEAQ (reference sequence). The CDR3 is made up of 14 amino acids. The CDR3 protein is CASSKTTSGEKLFF. The CDR3 DNA is TGTGCCAGCAGCAAAACTACATCGGGGGAAAAACTGTTTTTT.

This clone was recorded once. The chain joins TRBV5-1 to TRBJ2-5; TRBD1 matches at 9 bases. The germline CDR1 and CDR2 sequences are SGHRS and YFSETQ. After removal of 4 bases from V and 5 bases from J, the junction contained 3 bases not matched to a gene. CDR3 length equals 13 residues. The CDR3, as DNA: TGCGCCAGCAGCGTCGGACAGGGGGAGACCCAGTACTTC. Translating gives CASSVGQGETQYF.

The CDR3 reads CASSRGQGMETQYF. The DNA for the CDR3 is TGCGCCAGCAGCCGGGGACAGGGGATGGAGACCCAGTACTTC. The rearrangement links TRBV5-1 to TRBJ2-5, with TRBD1 matching 10 bases. There are 14 residues in the CDR3. Trimming cost V 4 bases and J 5 bases; bases outside gene matches: 5. The germline CDR1 and CDR2 sequences are SGHRS and YFSETQ.

This clone was detected only a few times. The J gene is TRBJ2-2, the V gene TRBV5-1, with 10 bases identical to TRBD2. The germline V gene has CDR1 SGHRS and CDR2 YFSETQ. V dropped 4 bases and J dropped 2; count of bases not matched to a gene: 5. The CDR3 consists of 16 residues. This CDR3 is CASSRSSGGNTGELFF. The CDR3 DNA sequence: TGCGCCAGCAGCAGGTCTAGCGGGGGCAACACCGGGGAGCTGTTTTTT.

This chain's CDR3 is CASSPYTGGQYGYTF. For the CDR3, the DNA is TGTGCCAGCTCACCGTACACAGGGGGGCAGTATGGCTACACCTTC. This chain uses TRBV18 with TRBJ1-2, with 8 bases matching TRBD1. The junction had 8 bases not matched to a gene; V was cut back by 3 bases and J by 5 bases. CDR3 length equals 15 residues. The germline V gene has CDR1 KGHSH and CDR2 LQKENI.

This rearrangement joins TRBV6-4 to TRBJ2-1; tentative D call: TRBD2 (6 bases). The CDR3 spans 17 residues. The ends were cut back, 7 bases at V and 0 bases at J, with 19 bases in the middle. The germline gives CDR1 MRHNA, CDR2 SNTAGT. In nucleotides, the CDR3 is TGTGCCAGCATTGAAACGTCGGGGGACCCCTCCTACAATGAGCAGTTCTTC. The encoded protein is CASIETSGDPSYNEQFF.

The gene calls are TRBV12-3 or TRBV12-4 and TRBJ1-1; no firm D call. This CDR3 has 12 amino acids. The V end lost 3 bases, the J end lost 1 base, and 3 bases lay between the germline ends. The CDR3 sequence is CASSFKNTEAFF. Here the CDR3 DNA reads TGTGCCAGCAGTTTTAAGAACACTGAAGCTTTCTTT.

V and J are TRBV3-1 (or the pseudogene TRBV3-2) and TRBJ1-1, with D tentatively TRBD1 (6 bases). V was trimmed by 0 bases and J by 4 bases, leaving 18 bases between them. CDR1 and CDR2 (germline): LGHDT, YNNKEL (reference sequence). CDR3 length equals 17 residues. DNA of the CDR3: TGTGCCAGCAGCCAAGATCGACAGGAAATGCCCCTCACTGAAGCTTTCTTT. This sequence encodes CASSQDRQEMPLTEAFF.

This clone was seen a single time. J is TRBJ2-7 and V is TRBV27, with TRBD1 matching over 8 bases. In germline, CDR1 is MNHEY, CDR2 SMNVEV (reference sequence). The CDR3 runs to 15 residues. V shed 3 bases and J 1 base; nucleotides not matched to a gene: 5. The CDR3 sequence: CASSFQGANSYEQYF. DNA of the CDR3: TGTGCCAGCAGTTTTCAGGGGGCCAATTCCTACGAGCAGTACTTC.

CDR3 loop: CASSSGTPPRGNQPQHF. As DNA, the CDR3 is TGTGCCAGCAGCTCCGGGACACCCCCCCGGGGCAATCAGCCCCAGCATTTT. The chain carries TRBV5-5 and TRBJ1-5, with D tentatively TRBD1 (6 bases). This CDR3 has 17 residues. Deletions cut 3 bases from V and 2 bases from J, with 18 bases between. Germline V CDR1 and CDR2: SGHKS, YYEKEE (reference sequence).

This chain connects TRBV6-1 to TRBJ1-5; D gene ambiguous. Trimming shortened V by 5 bases and J by 7 bases, and 15 bases separated the two germline ends. The CDR3 extends over 14 amino acids. The germline V gene has CDR1 MNHNS and CDR2 SASEGT. The chain's CDR3 is CASSYSGTGQPQHF. DNA of the CDR3: TGTGCCAGCAGTTATTCAGGCACCGGCCAGCCCCAGCATTTT.

This clone was seen more than once but under ten times. The chain combines TRBV3-1 (or the pseudogene TRBV3-2) with TRBJ1-6, with 7 bases matching TRBD1. The CDR3 runs to 14 residues. Trimming cost V 2 bases and J 8 bases; bases outside gene matches: 3. Germline lookup yields CDR1 LGHDT and CDR2 YNNKEL (reference sequence). The CDR3 bases are TGTGCCAGCAGCCAAAGAACAGGGGATTCACCCCTCCACTTT. This translates into CASSQRTGDSPLHF.

The chain couples TRBV12-3 or TRBV12-4 to TRBJ2-5; no clear D gene. The CDR3 totals 13 residues. Trimming removed 4 bases at V and 5 bases at J, with 11 bases between. The CDR3 DNA sequence: TGTGCCAGCAGTTCGTGGCGGCGTGAGACCCAGTACTTC. This gives the protein CASSSWRRETQYF.

V and J are TRBV3-1 (or the pseudogene TRBV3-2) and TRBJ2-1; unclear D gene. V lost 1 base and J lost 11, with 9 bases in between. CDR3 length: 12 residues. Germline CDR1 LGHDT, CDR2 YNNKEL (reference sequence). This CDR3 reads CASSQGLLQQFF. DNA of the CDR3: TGTGCCAGCAGCCAAGGTCTCCTCCAGCAGTTCTTC.

The rearrangement joins TRBV27 to TRBJ2-1; 7 nucleotides line up with TRBD1. Germline V CDR1 and CDR2: MNHEY, SMNVEV (reference sequence). The V segment lost 5 bases and the J segment 0 bases; nucleotides outside the gene matches: 4. The CDR3 contains 15 residues. CDR3: CASSPSGGSYNEQFF. The CDR3 DNA is TGTGCCAGCAGTCCTTCAGGGGGCTCCTACAATGAGCAGTTCTTC.

The rearrangement uses TRBV5-4 and TRBJ2-7; 7 bases line up with TRBD1. Trimming at V came to 4 bases and at J to 6 bases, leaving 10 bases not matched to a gene. Germline V gene lookup returns CDR1 SGHNT and CDR2 YYREEE (reference sequence). This CDR3 is 14 amino acids long. CDR3 DNA: TGTGCCAGCAGCCGCGTCACCACAGGGGCCGAGCAGTACTTC. As protein: CASSRVTTGAEQYF.

J is TRBJ2-2 and V is TRBV14, with 9 bases lining up with TRBD1. Looked up from germline, CDR1 is SGHDN and CDR2 is FVKESK. V lost 1 base, J lost 4 bases, and 1 base stayed unmatched. The CDR3 runs to 15 residues. The chain's CDR3 is CASSQGQGGTGELFF. CDR3 sequence (DNA): TGTGCCAGCAGCCAAGGACAGGGGGGCACCGGGGAGCTGTTTTTT.

The V and J genes are TRBV28 and TRBJ2-1; 7 bases align to TRBD1. The CDR3 length is 16 residues. The germline CDR1 and CDR2 sequences are MDHEN and SYDVKM. J gave up 1 base and V 6 bases, and 9 bases lay outside the gene matches. CDR3 nucleotide sequence: TGTGCCAGCAGCACCTCCCTGGGACAGTCCTACAATGAGCAGTTCTTC. Protein: CASSTSLGQSYNEQFF.

The chain is built from TRBV7-9 and TRBJ2-7; 7 bases fit TRBD1. Germline values: CDR1 SEHNR, CDR2 FQNEAQ (reference sequence). The CDR3 has 17 amino acids. V lost 4 bases to trimming and J lost 5 bases; unmatched junction nucleotides: 17. Written as DNA, the CDR3 is TGTGCCAGCAGCTCCATTTTTAAGGGGGCTTACGGGGACGAGCAGTACTTC. Translated, it gives CASSSIFKGAYGDEQYF.